The next 19 T cell receptor beta chains were all read from a single sample in a study of T cell repertoires in cytomegalovirus infection. The antigens these receptors bind are not known. Each CDR3 protein gets one entry after TCRdb re-called the reads with MiXCR. The sample carries roughly 69,000 distinct CDR3 sequences, around 20% recorded once. The input for sequencing was CD8+ T cells from cultured PBMCs, taken from culture after CMV antigen stimulation. These receptors all come from a human donor in good health (CMV status not recorded). Some clones in this sample may be carry-over from other donors' samples.

V gene TRBV7-2 combines with J gene TRBJ2-7, with TRBD2 matching 8 bases. The CDR3 spans 15 residues. V was pared by 5 bases and J by 0 bases, with 6 bases of the junction left unmatched. CDR1 and CDR2 (germline): SGHTA, FQGNSA. The CDR3 region has the DNA TGTGCCAGCAGCGCAAGCGGGGGTCCCTCCTACGAGCAGTACTTC. Protein: CASSASGGPSYEQYF.

Only a few counts were recorded for this clonotype. The V gene is TRBV7-2, the J gene TRBJ2-1, with TRBD1 identical over 10 bases. V was clipped by 5 bases and J by 8 bases; unmatched bases: 6. The CDR3 covers 14 residues. Germline V gene lookup returns CDR1 SGHTA and CDR2 FQGNSA. The CDR3 DNA sequence: TGTGCCAGCAGCAACCGGGACAGGGGCTATGAGCAGTTCTTC. The encoded protein is CASSNRDRGYEQFF.

For the CDR3, the DNA is TGTGCCAGCAGAATCGTACAGGGTTTGGACACTGAAGCTTTCTTT. It is translated as CASRIVQGLDTEAFF. The rearrangement links TRBV11-2 to TRBJ1-1; possible D gene TRBD1, 6 bases. This CDR3 has 15 amino acids. The germline CDR1 and CDR2 sequences are SGHAT and FQNNGV. V was trimmed by 6 bases and J by 3 bases, leaving 17 bases between them.

The CDR3 nucleotides are TGTGCCAGCAGTTGGGGGTGGAACTATGGCTACACCTTC. It encodes CASSWGWNYGYTF. The V call is TRBV27, the J call TRBJ1-2; tentatively, D is TRBD1 (5 bases). From germline, CDR1 is MNHEY and CDR2 SMNVEV (reference sequence). The CDR3 has 13 amino acids. The V end lost 4 bases, the J end lost 2 bases, and 8 bases lay between the germline ends.

V usage is TRBV19 and J usage is TRBJ2-5; 7 nucleotides line up with TRBD1. Germline V gene lookup returns CDR1 LNHDA and CDR2 SQIVND (reference sequence). The CDR3 sequence is 15 residues long. V lost 3 bases to trimming and J lost 2 bases; unmatched junction nucleotides: 6. CDR3 sequence (DNA): TGTGCCAGTAGTATCCGGGACAGCTCGCAAGAGACCCAGTACTTC. It encodes CASSIRDSSQETQYF.

This chain connects TRBV7-9 to TRBJ1-2; 10 nucleotides agree with TRBD1. This CDR3 has 16 amino acids. Germline values: CDR1 SEHNR, CDR2 FQNEAQ (reference sequence). Trimming took 5 bases from V and 3 from J; bases not matched to a gene: 9. For the CDR3, the DNA is TGTGCCAGCAGCGGTAGCCGGGACAGGGGCCACTATGGCTACACCTTC. Amino acid sequence: CASSGSRDRGHYGYTF.

The chain recombines TRBV12-3 or TRBV12-4 with TRBJ1-2; tentative D call: TRBD1 (6 bases). The CDR3 contains 12 residues. Between the trimmed V and J ends, which lost 6 bases and 6 bases, there was a span of 11 bases. This CDR3 reads CASRQGVDGYTF. The CDR3 region has the DNA TGTGCCAGCAGACAGGGAGTGGATGGCTACACCTTC.

J is TRBJ2-2 and V is TRBV11-2; 11 bases match TRBD2. Per the germline V gene, CDR1 is SGHAT and CDR2 is FQNNGV. The CDR3 loop spans 16 amino acids. V lost 1 base, J lost 3 bases, and 1 base stayed unmatched. The CDR3 here is CASSLVAGGHTGELFF. In DNA, the CDR3 is TGTGCCAGCAGCTTAGTAGCGGGGGGGCACACCGGGGAGCTGTTTTTT. The full variable domain, rest sourced from reference TRBV11-2 and TRBJ2-2, is EAGVAQSPRYKIIEKRQSVAFWCNPISGHATLYWYQQILGQGPKLLIQFQNNGVVDDSQLPKDRFSAERLKGVDSTLKIQPAKLEDSAVYLCASSLVAGGHTGELFFGEGSRLTVL.

V is TRBV12-3 or TRBV12-4 and J is TRBJ1-1, with D unresolved. The CDR3 contains 13 residues. V was shortened by 7 bases and J by 4 bases, with 13 bases between the two germline ends. CDR3 DNA sequence: TGTGCCAGCACCCAAAGCGGTTTCACTGAAGCTTTCTTT. Amino acids: CASTQSGFTEAFF.

The genes are TRBV7-8 and TRBJ1-2; weak D call: TRBD1 (6 bases). CDR1 and CDR2 (germline): SGHVS, FQNEAQ. The ends were cut back, 4 bases at V and 5 bases at J, with 17 bases in the middle. The CDR3 loop spans 15 amino acids. The CDR3 protein is CASSSDRTGSYGYTF. The CDR3 bases are TGTGCCAGCAGCTCCGACAGGACCGGTTCGTATGGCTACACCTTC.

The chain employs TRBV7-2 and TRBJ2-7, with TRBD2 identical over 12 bases. V was clipped by 3 bases and J by 4 bases; unmatched bases: 4. This CDR3 contains 15 residues. CDR1 and CDR2 from the germline V gene are SGHTA and FQGNSA. In DNA form, the CDR3 reads TGTGCCAGCAGCTTGACTAGCGGGGGCCCGTACGAGCAGTACTTC. The encoded protein is CASSLTSGGPYEQYF.

The chain couples TRBV7-2 to TRBJ2-5; D is ambiguous. Germline CDR1 is SGHTA and CDR2 is FQGNSA. CDR3 length equals 13 residues. V lost 6 bases to trimming and J lost 1 base, with 9 bases between them. The CDR3 DNA follows: TGTGCCAGCAGTTTTGAGGTCCAAGAGACCCAGTACTTC. It translates to CASSFEVQETQYF.

Ten or more counts support this clonotype. Here the CDR3 reads CASSLVTARGNYGYTF. CDR3 sequence (DNA): TGTGCCAGCAGCTTAGTAACAGCACGGGGAAACTATGGCTACACCTTC. The rearrangement joins TRBV7-9 to TRBJ1-2; D uncertain. CDR1 is SEHNR and CDR2 is FQNEAQ in the germline V gene (reference sequence). Trimming cost V 1 base and J 2 bases, with 14 bases left between them. The CDR3 sequence is 16 residues long.

J is TRBJ1-1 and V is TRBV7-8; 8 bases are shared with TRBD1. Germline loops: CDR1 SGHVS, CDR2 FQNEAQ. V lost 5 bases and J lost 5; bases outside the gene matches: 13. The CDR3 totals 16 residues. DNA for the CDR3: TGTGCCAGCAGCCTCGGACAGGGCGAAATTGGGACTGAAGCTTTCTTT. As protein: CASSLGQGEIGTEAFF.

This clonotype has just a few counts. CDR3 amino acids: CASSLAGGASEKLFF. CDR3 bases: TGTGCCAGCAGCTTAGCAGGGGGCGCCAGTGAAAAACTGTTTTTT. The V and J genes are TRBV13 and TRBJ1-4; TRBD1 agrees at 8 bases. The CDR3 is 15 residues long. V dropped 1 base and J dropped 7; count of bases not matched to a gene: 5. Germline CDR1 is PRHDT and CDR2 is FYEKMQ (reference sequence).

The rearrangement joins TRBV4-1 to TRBJ1-3; D remains unclear. Germline values: CDR1 MGHRA, CDR2 YSYEKL. The V end was cut by 0 bases, the J end by 8 bases, with 8 bases between. The CDR3 loop spans 13 amino acids. The CDR3 region has the DNA TGCGCCAGCAGCCAAGACCCTACAGACACCATATATTTT. Translated: CASSQDPTDTIYF.

This clonotype was counted only a few times. The chain joins TRBV6-2 or TRBV6-3 to TRBJ1-1; D is uncertain. The CDR3 is 14 amino acids. V was clipped by 7 bases and J by 8 bases, with 20 bases between them. Germline CDR1 MNHEY, CDR2 SVGEGT. The CDR3 bases are TGTGCCAGCACACCTTCGGGCAGGCTGTACGAAGCTTTCTTT. It encodes CASTPSGRLYEAFF.

There are a few counts of this clonotype. The rearrangement joins TRBV12-3 or TRBV12-4 to TRBJ1-1; D not certain. Trimming removed 5 bases from V and 8 bases from J, with 15 bases in between. The CDR3 loop spans 13 amino acids. Written as DNA, the CDR3 is TGTGCCAGCAGTCTAGGTCCGGCAGGCGAAGCTTTCTTT. It specifies CASSLGPAGEAFF.

The rearrangement uses TRBV4-2 and TRBJ1-4, with D perhaps matching TRBD1 (5 bases). This CDR3 is 16 amino acids long. The V end lost 0 bases, the J end lost 0 bases, and 8 bases lay between the germline ends. CDR1 and CDR2 (germline): LGHNA, YNFKEQ. CDR3 protein: CASSQERGATNEKLFF. CDR3 DNA: TGTGCCAGCAGCCAAGAAAGAGGGGCAACTAATGAAAAACTGTTTTTT.